This paragraph reports one T cell receptor (beta chain). The sample holds many counts of this clonotype. Its binding antigen is unknown. No much larger clone is present one base from it, and per-base qualities are unavailable. This specimen's time point label, per the study, means: persistent/refractory GD, antithyroid drugs over 5 years with positive TRAb. For both TCR sequencing and RNA sequencing, RNA was extracted from PBMCs in TRIzol. Graves' disease was diagnosed according to American Thyroid Association guidelines. Recruitment of patients was carried out at an endocrinology department in Xi'an, China. Each patient gave 8.5 to 9.5 milliliters of peripheral blood, collected in an EDTA anticoagulant tube. Ficoll Paque Plus density gradient separation was used to isolate PBMCs, and no further T cell sorting was done. An Agilent 2100 Bioanalyzer and agarose gel were used to assess RNA quality, and a NanoDrop 2000 was used to measure RNA concentration.

This sample stems from a study of regulatory T cells in long-lasting Graves disease (dated by TCRdb to the early 2020s). Regarding the study in general: To count as having persistent Graves' disease, a patient had to have received antithyroid drug treatment for over 5 years with TSH receptor autoantibodies remaining persistently positive. In the clinical cohort, patients with persistent Graves' disease had used antithyroid drugs for an average of about 9.3 years. TCR sequencing covered around 13 persistent and roughly 20 newly diagnosed Graves' disease patients, around 35 samples in total. The study was registered as a clinical trial and conducted in China. Persistent Graves' disease patients were compared with newly diagnosed Graves' disease patients by peripheral blood TCR sequencing and RNA sequencing.

Looking up the germline V gene yields CDR1 SGHTA and CDR2 FQGNSA. Between the V and J ends, shortened by 3 bases and 4 bases respectively, the junction contains 12 bases. The CDR3 starts with the cysteine, ends with the phenylalanine, and has 15 residues. Only the CDR3 part of the read is kept: 45 bases, read in frame from the first base. The investigation overall reported the following: A larger number of public clonotypes was shared among persistent patients (over 2,500) than among newly diagnosed patients (about 990). Sequencing and analysis were restricted to the TCR beta chain. Lower TCR Shannon entropy and fewer highly expanded clones were observed in persistent Graves' disease patients than in newly diagnosed patients, which suggested clonal expansion. As a limitation, the authors acknowledged that the small sample size may reduce accuracy. Peripheral blood alone was examined, since thyroid tissue, which constituted the primary lesion, could not be accessed. TRBV28, TRBJ1-2 and TRBJ2-5 were preferentially used in persistent disease, while TRBV20-1 and TRBJ2-1 were favored in newly diagnosed disease.

The library was made by multiplex PCR. The run used an Illumina HiSeq 4000. iRepertoire HTBI primers and Arm-PCR amplification of CDR3 regions were used to construct TCR beta libraries. Gel purification was performed on PCR products prior to sequencing. As for how the authors treated the data: Gene usage analysis of CDR3 amino acid clonotypes used the approximately 62 TRBV and approximately 13 TRBJ segments found across samples. COPE and FqMerger were used to merge filtered high-quality paired reads into contigs. BLAST was used to align contigs to IMGT TRBV, TRBD and TRBJ reference genes, and CDR3 was defined according to IMGT. Any clonotype with a frequency above 0.1% was counted as a highly expanded clone. Repertoire diversity was measured by Shannon entropy, and V-J evenness by the Gini coefficient. Clonotypes shared by more than one individual were considered public. The public sequencing data were trimmed at Q25 with fastp and processed into clonotypes with MiXCR by TCRdb, which kept only in-frame beta chains. Records with the same CDR3 protein are collapsed into one entry carrying the most frequent genes and DNA. These V and J calls are TCRdb output, not the study's own analysis. Counted in this sample were 350,000 to 450,000 distinct CDR3 sequences; approximately 25% of them appeared once. The ten largest clones represent around 30% of the sample.

The material sequenced was peripheral blood mononuclear cells (PBMCs), taken when the disease was refractory, from a patient treated with antithyroid drugs. The chain is made from TRBV7-2 and TRBJ2-2, and the D gene may be TRBD2, 6 bases matching. The clonotype was recovered from a woman aged 40 to 49 with Graves disease. Donor details come from another sample of the same person, matched by shared clones. The CDR3 reads CASSFGGGSTGELFF. The nucleotide sequence is given as TGTGCCAGCAGCTTCGGAGGAGGGAGCACCGGGGAGCTGTTTTTT.